Listed below are T cell receptor beta chains from one sample, sequenced in a study of Ad26.COV2.S vaccination and SARS-CoV-2 variants. Using immunoSEQ multiplex PCR, the repertoire was profiled, and TCRdb retains in-frame clones only, with some absent. The sample lists some 350,000 clones, about 88% occurring once. Sample: peripheral blood, taken in a trial of Ad26.COV2.S vaccine versus placebo. The receptor source for this set is a person between 18 and 65 years old who received the Ad26.COV2.S COVID-19 vaccine or a placebo. Each CDR3 is given with its conserved first and last residue. D genes are given only for firm matches. Size values are once, few and many counts, or a class for expanded clones, and some rows have none.

V: TRBV12-5; D: NA; size: NA; J: TRBJ2-5; DNA: TGTGCTAGTGGCTCCCAATCTACAGGGCAAGAGACCCAGTACTTC; CDR3: CASGSQSTGQETQYF
V: TRBV4-3; D: NA; size: few; J: TRBJ1-5; DNA: TGCGCCAGCAGCCAAGATATAGGACAGCCCCAGCATTTT; CDR3: CASSQDIGQPQHF
V: TRBV11-2; D: NA; size: NA; J: TRBJ1-2; DNA: TGTGCCAGCAGCTCAATCCGGGGCCCATATGGCTACACCTTC; CDR3: CASSSIRGPYGYTF
V: TRBV15; D: NA; size: few; J: TRBJ2-6; DNA: TGTGCCACCAGCAGGACCAACGACGGGGCCAACGTCCTGACTTTC; CDR3: CATSRTNDGANVLTF
V: TRBV6-5; D: NA; size: NA; J: TRBJ2-2; DNA: TGTGCCAGCAGTCAATATGAAGGCGGGGAGCTGTTTTTT; CDR3: CASSQYEGGELFF
V: TRBV19; D: NA; size: NA; J: TRBJ2-1; DNA: TGTGCCAGTAGCACCTCCCGGGACAATGAGCAGTTCTTC; CDR3: CASSTSRDNEQFF
V: TRBV19; D: NA; size: NA; J: TRBJ2-1; DNA: TGTGCCAGTAGTGAGCGACAGGACTTCTCCTACAATGAGCAGTTCTTC; CDR3: CASSERQDFSYNEQFF
V: TRBV6-6; D: TRBD1; size: NA; J: TRBJ2-1; DNA: TGTGCCAGCAGTTCCCGGCGGACAGGGGAAGGGGATGAGCAGTTCTTC; CDR3: CASSSRRTGEGDEQFF
V: TRBV7-2; D: NA; size: NA; J: TRBJ2-5; DNA: TGTGCCAGCAGCTCATACAGGAGCGGTTTGGGAGAGACCCAGTACTTC; CDR3: CASSSYRSGLGETQYF
V: TRBV6-5; D: TRBD1; size: NA; J: TRBJ2-5; DNA: TGTGCCAGCAGTCCCGGGGACAGGGGCAAAGAGACCCAGTACTTC; CDR3: CASSPGDRGKETQYF
V: TRBV28; D: TRBD1; size: NA; J: TRBJ2-7; DNA: TGTGCCAGCAGGACAGGGGGCGCTGACTACGAGCAGTACTTC; CDR3: CASRTGGADYEQYF
V: TRBV5-1; D: NA; size: NA; J: TRBJ2-5; DNA: TGCGCCAGCAGCTTGGGCGGGCGGGGAAACCAAGAGACCCAGTACTTC; CDR3: CASSLGGRGNQETQYF
V: TRBV12-3/TRBV12-4; D: NA; size: NA; J: TRBJ1-1; DNA: TGTGCCAGCAGGTCACAGATAAACACTGAAGCTTTCTTT; CDR3: CASRSQINTEAFF
V: TRBV7-2; D: NA; size: NA; J: TRBJ2-5; DNA: TGTGCCAGCAGGCAAGTGGGCTTGGAGACCCAGTACTTC; CDR3: CASRQVGLETQYF
V: TRBV19; D: NA; size: NA; J: TRBJ1-1; DNA: TGTGCCAGTAGTCCCCTGGGTCTGGGAGGAACTGAAGCTTTCTTT; CDR3: CASSPLGLGGTEAFF
V: TRBV2; D: NA; size: many; J: TRBJ2-7; DNA: TGTGCCAGCAGTGGCCAGGGATTCTCCTACGAGCAGTACTTC; CDR3: CASSGQGFSYEQYF
V: TRBV2; D: NA; size: NA; J: TRBJ1-3; DNA: TGTGCCAGCAGTGTAGTAGGGGGGTCTGGAAACACCATATATTTT; CDR3: CASSVVGGSGNTIYF
V: TRBV13; D: NA; size: NA; J: TRBJ1-6; DNA: TGTGCCAGCAGCTACGACAGGAATTCACCCCTCCACTTT; CDR3: CASSYDRNSPLHF
V: TRBV11-2; D: NA; size: NA; J: TRBJ2-2; DNA: TGTGCCAGCAGCTCAGCAGGGATACGCACCGGGGAGCTGTTTTTT; CDR3: CASSSAGIRTGELFF
V: TRBV30; D: TRBD1; size: NA; J: TRBJ1-2; DNA: TGTGCCTGGAGTGTACCCCCCGGACAGGGAGGTGTCTATGGCTACACCTTC; CDR3: CAWSVPPGQGGVYGYTF
V: TRBV5-1; D: NA; size: NA; J: TRBJ1-2; DNA: TGCGCCAGCAGCAACCGTCAGGGTGGCTTTCGAGGCTACACCTTC; CDR3: CASSNRQGGFRGYTF
V: TRBV5-5; D: TRBD1; size: NA; J: TRBJ1-4; DNA: TGTGCCAGCAGCCAGAGACAGGGAAATGAAAAACTGTTTTTT; CDR3: CASSQRQGNEKLFF
V: TRBV6-6; D: TRBD1; size: NA; J: TRBJ2-7; DNA: TGTGCCAGCAGTCGAGAAAGGACAGGGGCGTTCTACGAGCAGTACTTC; CDR3: CASSRERTGAFYEQYF
V: TRBV18; D: TRBD1; size: NA; J: TRBJ2-2; DNA: TGTGCCAGCTCACCAGGATCAGGGGGGAACACCGGGGAGCTGTTTTTT; CDR3: CASSPGSGGNTGELFF
V: TRBV7-2; D: TRBD2; size: NA; J: TRBJ2-3; DNA: TGTGCCAGCAGCCCGGAGCGGGGGCCGGAGGATACGCAGTATTTT; CDR3: CASSPERGPEDTQYF
V: TRBV2; D: NA; size: NA; J: TRBJ2-7; DNA: TGTGCCAGCAGTTTCGCCTACGAGCAGTACTTC; CDR3: CASSFAYEQYF
V: TRBV10-3; D: TRBD2; size: NA; J: TRBJ2-3; DNA: TGTGCCATCAGTGAGTCATCTAGCGGGAGCACAGATACGCAGTATTTT; CDR3: CAISESSSGSTDTQYF
V: TRBV5-4; D: TRBD2; size: few; J: TRBJ2-1; DNA: TGTGCCAGCACTCGGGGGGAGCGGGAGGTAGGGGAGCAGTTCTTC; CDR3: CASTRGEREVGEQFF
V: TRBV7-9; D: NA; size: NA; J: TRBJ1-2; DNA: TGTGCCAGCAGCTCCCGGGACAAAGCGTACTATGGCTACACCTTC; CDR3: CASSSRDKAYYGYTF
V: TRBV28; D: NA; size: NA; J: TRBJ2-5; DNA: TGTGCCAGCACCCCTGGAACAGGGCGAGAGACCCAGTACTTC; CDR3: CASTPGTGRETQYF
V: TRBV21-1; D: NA; size: NA; J: TRBJ1-1; DNA: TGTGCCAGCAGCAAAGCAGGGGGCCCACTGAACACTGAAGCTTTCTTT; CDR3: CASSKAGGPLNTEAFF
V: TRBV6-1; D: NA; size: NA; J: TRBJ2-2; DNA: TGTGCCAGCAGTGACCCCTACCGGGCCGGGGAGCTGTTTTTT; CDR3: CASSDPYRAGELFF
V: TRBV7-8; D: NA; size: NA; J: TRBJ2-7; DNA: TGTGCCAGCAGCTTAGGGAGACTCGGGATCTCCTACGAGCAGTACTTC; CDR3: CASSLGRLGISYEQYF
V: TRBV5-1; D: TRBD2; size: NA; J: TRBJ2-1; DNA: TGCGCCAGCAGCTTGGGGACTAGCGGGCGACACTCCTACAATGAGCAGTTCTTC; CDR3: CASSLGTSGRHSYNEQFF
V: TRBV19; D: TRBD1; size: NA; J: TRBJ2-7; DNA: TGTGCCAGTAGTAGAACCGGGACAGAATACGAGCAGTACTTC; CDR3: CASSRTGTEYEQYF
V: TRBV25-1; D: TRBD2; size: NA; J: TRBJ2-7; DNA: TGTGCCAGCAGTGAAGGCCCGGGACTAGCAGAATACGAGCAGTACTTC; CDR3: CASSEGPGLAEYEQYF
V: TRBV4-1; D: TRBD2; size: NA; J: TRBJ2-3; DNA: TGCGCCAGCAGCCTGACTAGCGGAGACACAGATACGCAGTATTTT; CDR3: CASSLTSGDTDTQYF
V: TRBV30; D: TRBD1; size: NA; J: TRBJ1-6; DNA: TGTGCCTGGGGACAGGGTAAGGATAATTCACCCCTCCACTTT; CDR3: CAWGQGKDNSPLHF
V: TRBV9; D: NA; size: NA; J: TRBJ2-1; DNA: TGTGCCAGCAGCGTAGAGATTCAGGCCCTCTACAATGAGCAGTTCTTC; CDR3: CASSVEIQALYNEQFF
V: TRBV4-1; D: NA; size: NA; J: TRBJ2-7; DNA: TGCGCCAGCAGCCAAGCTCCAGGAACCTACGAGCAGTACTTC; CDR3: CASSQAPGTYEQYF
V: TRBV5-1; D: TRBD1; size: once; J: TRBJ1-2; DNA: TGCGCCAGCAGCTTGGGACAGGGGGCCCTTAACTATGGCTACACCTTC; CDR3: CASSLGQGALNYGYTF
V: TRBV7-6; D: TRBD1; size: NA; J: TRBJ1-3; DNA: TGTGCCAGCAGCCACCGACAGGGTGACTCTGGAAACACCATATATTTT; CDR3: CASSHRQGDSGNTIYF
V: TRBV5-6; D: NA; size: NA; J: TRBJ1-5; DNA: TGTGCCAGCAGCTTGGTAGTAAGGGCCAGGGAAGAAAGCAATCAGCCCCAGCATTTT; CDR3: CASSLVVRAREESNQPQHF
V: TRBV12-3/TRBV12-4; D: NA; size: NA; J: TRBJ2-5; DNA: TGTGCCAGCAGTTTAGGAGGACAAGAGACCCAGTACTTC; CDR3: CASSLGGQETQYF